Shown below are 14 T cell receptor beta chains from a single sample sequenced in a study of blood T cells in healthy people across ages. A sample-barcoded 5' primer and a J-beta primer mix were used in a second PCR of about 7 to 12 cycles. TCRdb re-called the 5' RACE reads with MiXCR, one entry per CDR3 protein. The profile shows 450,000 to 600,000 distinct CDR3 sequences, about 26% of them singletons. These data were likewise used in another study, on T cells of mothers and their children.

Sequences were obtained from blood. Receptors originate from a boy younger than 10 in good health.

The chain is built from TRBV7-2 and TRBJ1-2, with D tentatively TRBD1 (6 bases). In germline, CDR1 is SGHTA, CDR2 FQGNSA. Trimming pared 5 bases from V and 5 bases from J, leaving 15 bases between. The length of the CDR3 is 14 residues. The CDR3 is CASSRTGPPYGYTF. The CDR3 region has the DNA TGTGCCAGCAGCCGTACAGGGCCCCCTTATGGCTACACCTTC.

This chain links TRBV3-1 with TRBJ2-1; D might be TRBD2 (5 bases). Matching the DNA end better, TRBJ2-7 makes the J call doubtful. In germline, CDR1 is LGHDT, CDR2 YNNKEL (reference sequence). CDR3 length equals 14 residues. This CDR3 is CASSHLPGTYEQYF. The DNA for the CDR3 is TGTGCCAGCAGCCATCTCCCGGGAACCTACGAGCAGTACTTC.

The V and J genes are TRBV2 and TRBJ2-1; D is possibly TRBD2 (5 bases). Trimming removed 4 bases at V and 2 bases at J, with 18 bases between. This CDR3 is 17 amino acids long. The germline V gene has CDR1 SNHLY and CDR2 FYNNEI. The CDR3, as DNA: TGTGCCAGCAGTGGAAGAGGAGGCGGGCTTACCTACAATGAGCAGTTCTTC. Encoded protein: CASSGRGGGLTYNEQFF.

The V and J genes are TRBV5-5 and TRBJ1-2; D is ambiguous. V lost 7 bases to trimming and J lost 2 bases, with 9 bases between them. The CDR3 runs to 12 residues. Germline CDR1 and CDR2: SGHKS and YYEKEE (reference sequence). DNA for the CDR3: TGTGCCAGCGGGAATGGGAACTATGGCTACACCTTC. It yields the protein CASGNGNYGYTF.

A few counts support this clonotype. The gene calls are TRBV7-9 and TRBJ2-3; 9 nucleotides line up with TRBD2. Per germline, CDR1 SEHNR and CDR2 FQNEAQ (reference sequence). The junction had 8 bases not matched to a gene; V was cut back by 2 bases and J by 2 bases. The CDR3 covers 17 residues. Written as DNA, the CDR3 is TGTGCCAGCAGCTTAAACGTAGCGGGAGATTTCACAGATACGCAGTATTTT. Translating gives CASSLNVAGDFTDTQYF.

This clonotype came up a few times. The J gene is TRBJ2-7, the V gene TRBV7-9; maybe TRBD2 (6 bases). The J call may be in error: the DNA end matches TRBJ2-1 better. The CDR3 has 14 amino acids. CDR1 SEHNR and CDR2 FQNEAQ come from the germline V gene (reference sequence). The CDR3 DNA is TGTGCCAGCAGCACGAAGGGACTTTACAATGAGCAGTTCTTC. This translates into CASSTKGLYNEQFF.

This clonotype was observed a single time. Being one base from a much bigger clone, this may be a read error. This CDR3 reads CASSRGQVNTEAFF. CDR3 coding DNA: TGTGCCAGCAGCCGGGGACAGGTGAACACTGAAGCTTTCTTT. The V call is TRBV3-1, the J call TRBJ1-1; TRBD1 matches at 8 bases. This CDR3 region has 14 residues. Germline-derived CDR1 and CDR2 are LGHDT and YNNKEL (reference sequence). V trimming: 4 bases; J trimming: 0 bases; junction bases outside the gene matches: 1.

This clonotype showed up just once. The CDR3 spells CASSPEAANYGYTF. The DNA for the CDR3 is TGCGCCAGCAGCCCCGAGGCCGCTAACTATGGCTACACCTTC. The chain recombines TRBV5-1 with TRBJ1-2; D gene ambiguous. Germline assignment: CDR1 SGHRS and CDR2 YFSETQ. V lost 4 bases and J lost 0, with 10 bases in between. The CDR3 loop spans 14 amino acids.

This clonotype was found a few times. The gene calls are TRBV27 and TRBJ1-6; D possibly corresponds to TRBD1 (5 bases). V was clipped by 6 bases and J by 2 bases, with 20 bases between them. The length of the CDR3 is 18 residues. Looked up from germline, CDR1 is MNHEY and CDR2 is SMNVEV (reference sequence). The CDR3 is CASRTKWTSSPYNSPLHF. The CDR3 region has the DNA TGTGCCAGCAGGACGAAATGGACATCGAGCCCCTATAATTCACCCCTCCACTTT.

This clonotype was seen a few times. The chain combines TRBV6-1 with TRBJ2-7; tentatively, D is TRBD1 or TRBD2 (6 bases each). Germline V CDR1 and CDR2: MNHNS, SASEGT. The V end was cut by 6 bases, the J end by 4 bases, with 19 bases between. The CDR3 loop spans 15 amino acids. DNA of the CDR3: TGTGCCAGCAGCGCGGGACAATCCCCCATATACGAGCAGTACTTC. This encodes CASSAGQSPIYEQYF.

This chain links TRBV20-1 with TRBJ1-2; D is perhaps TRBD1 (6 bases). Germline V gene data show CDR1 as DFQATT and CDR2 as SNEGSKA (reference sequence). The CDR3 has 13 amino acids. With 6 bases removed from V and 2 bases from J, the gap between germline ends came to 13 bases. The chain's CDR3 is CSALDRQNYGYTF. The CDR3 DNA follows: TGCAGTGCACTGGACAGACAAAACTATGGCTACACCTTC.

This clonotype was seen a few times. This rearrangement joins TRBV4-3 to TRBJ2-5; D is perhaps TRBD1 (5 bases). This CDR3 region has 15 residues. From germline, CDR1 is LGHNA and CDR2 YSLEER. The V gene lost 0 bases and the J gene lost 5 bases, with 13 bases spanning the gap. CDR3 nucleotide sequence: TGCGCCAGCAGCCAAGATTTGGCAGCAGGGGAGACCCAGTACTTC. This sequence encodes CASSQDLAAGETQYF.

This clonotype was observed a handful of times. The CDR3 sequence: CASSESVRVSGSLGNEQFF. CDR3 coding DNA: TGTGCCAGCAGTGAATCTGTTAGGGTTAGCGGGAGCTTGGGGAATGAGCAGTTCTTC. The chain couples TRBV6-1 to TRBJ2-1, with TRBD2 identical over 9 bases. This CDR3 has 19 residues. In germline, CDR1 is MNHNS, CDR2 SASEGT. The V gene end was trimmed by 2 bases and the J gene end by 7 bases; junction bases not matched to a gene: 18.

This clonotype has only one observation. The chain carries TRBV29-1 and TRBJ1-1, with D possibly TRBD1 on 6 matching bases. CDR1 and CDR2 (germline): SQVTM, ANQGSEA. Trimming cost V 4 bases and J 0 bases, with 15 bases left between them. The length of the CDR3 is 15 residues. Here the CDR3 reads CSVAQGLVLNTEAFF. The CDR3 DNA follows: TGCAGCGTTGCACAGGGTCTCGTGCTGAACACTGAAGCTTTCTTT.